The TCR beta chain described here comes from a study of cytomegalovirus exposure and HLA in healthy donors. The table came from immunoSEQ multiplex PCR; TCRdb's copy has only in-frame clones and leaves some out. The sample records under 250,000 clones, about 90% being singletons. The CDR3 spans 14 residues. Trimming left V 2 bases short and J 0 bases short, with 7 bases between. Germline V gene data show CDR1 as SGHDT and CDR2 as YYEEEE. This rearrangement joins TRBV5-6 to TRBJ2-3; tentative D call: TRBD1 (5 bases). The TCR comes from a woman younger than 30 in good health and CMV-seronegative. The sequencing input was PBMCs. CDR3 sequence (DNA): TGTGCCAGCAGCTTCAGGGCTAGCACAGATACGCAGTATTTT. Amino acids: CASSFRASTDTQYF.